This TCR beta chain was retrieved from a study of T cells in Graves' hyperthyroidism and ophthalmopathy. The CDR3 covers 12 residues. Deletions cut 6 bases from V and 5 bases from J, with 11 bases between. The germline V gene encodes CDR1 SQVTM and CDR2 ANQGSEA. This clonotype was counted a few times. Researchers amplified the TCR beta CDR3 regions from RNA transcripts. The primer set for the first-round RT-PCR of the TCR CDR3 was HTBI. In TCRdb, the multiplex PCR reads were re-called with MiXCR into one record per CDR3 protein. The sample contains roughly 380,000 distinct CDR3 sequences, about 13% of which appear only once.

Sequencing was performed on blood. V gene TRBV29-1 combines with J gene TRBJ2-1, with D possibly being TRBD1 or TRBD2 (5 bases each). The clonotype comes from a man aged 25-45 years with Graves' hyperthyroidism that later progressed to Graves' ophthalmopathy. Here the CDR3 DNA reads TGCAGCGTGGGAGACAGAAACAATGAGCAGTTCTTC. Translation gives CSVGDRNNEQFF.